This T cell receptor (beta chain) was recorded in a study of radiotherapy plus CTLA-4 blockade in lung cancer. V was trimmed by 5 bases and J by 0 bases, leaving 8 bases between them. The CDR3 spans 14 residues. CDR1 and CDR2 from the germline V gene are MNHEY and SMNVEV (reference sequence). Findings of the study overall: With interferon-beta, early dynamics of blood T cell clones were reported to best predict response.

Assay used: immunoSEQ multiplex PCR; TCRdb lists only in-frame clones, some missing. The repertoire holds approximately 73,000 clones, with roughly 91% as singletons. On this clone: Antigen: not known.

The clonotype was recovered from a human donor with non-small cell lung cancer that progressed on radiotherapy plus ipilimumab. This specimen consisted of peripheral blood, obtained from a patient treated with radiotherapy plus ipilimumab. The chain is built from TRBV27 and TRBJ2-1, with D hard to call. CDR3 in amino acids: CASSGRISYNEQFF. CDR3 DNA: TGTGCCAGCAGTGGTCGGATCTCCTACAATGAGCAGTTCTTC.